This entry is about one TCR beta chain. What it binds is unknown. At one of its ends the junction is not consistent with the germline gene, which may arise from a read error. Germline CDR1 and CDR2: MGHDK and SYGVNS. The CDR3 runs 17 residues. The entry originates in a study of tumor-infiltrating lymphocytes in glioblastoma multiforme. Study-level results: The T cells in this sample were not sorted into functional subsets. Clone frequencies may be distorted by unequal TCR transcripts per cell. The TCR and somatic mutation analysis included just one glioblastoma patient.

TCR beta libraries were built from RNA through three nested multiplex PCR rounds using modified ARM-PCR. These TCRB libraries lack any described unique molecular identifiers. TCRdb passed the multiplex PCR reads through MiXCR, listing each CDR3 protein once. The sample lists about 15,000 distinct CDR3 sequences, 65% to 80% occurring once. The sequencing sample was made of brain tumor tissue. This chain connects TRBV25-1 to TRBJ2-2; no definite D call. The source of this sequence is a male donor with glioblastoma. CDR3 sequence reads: CANSAQEGRLGTGELFF. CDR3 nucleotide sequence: TGTGCCAACAGTGCCCAAGAAGGGCGCCTTGGCACTGGGGAGCTGTTTTTT.